This T cell receptor beta chain was identified in a study of T cell responses to AZD1222 COVID-19 vaccine. Regarding the study as a whole: Among spike-specific TCRs, nearly half reportedly target unmutated variant regions.

Profiled with immunoSEQ multiplex PCR; TCRdb holds only in-frame clones, not every one. Found here are tens of thousands of clones, 75% to 90% of them singletons; the top ten hold about 21%. This CDR3 has 16 amino acids. V lost 0 bases to trimming and J lost 2 bases, with 9 bases between them. Germline CDR1 SGDLS, CDR2 YYNGEE. In the case of this clone: No antigen is known for it.

The chain couples TRBV9 to TRBJ2-6; no reliable D call. This material consisted of peripheral blood, taken on day 0 of MenACWY control vaccination. The TCR sequence derives from an adult in good health. This chain's CDR3 is CASSVGHPAGANVLTF. The CDR3 DNA reads as TGTGCCAGCAGCGTAGGCCACCCAGCTGGGGCCAACGTCCTGACTTTC.